This is a list of T cell receptor beta chains from one sample in a study of T cell changes during pregnancy in multiple sclerosis. The data were produced by immunoSEQ multiplex PCR, yet TCRdb's version contains in-frame clones alone and is incomplete. The table includes 69,000 or so clones, around 94% detected once. Source: peripheral blood, taken before pregnancy. The source is a female donor with multiple sclerosis, enrolled in a pregnancy study. The CDR3 runs from the conserved cysteine through the conserved F or W. The D gene is left open where the match is weak. Clone size is stated in some rows and not others, as once, few, many or a class when expanded.

v_call	clone_size	j_call	d_call	cdr3_aa	cdr3_nt
TRBV5-1	.	TRBJ2-3	.	CASSLGAGRTDTQYF	TGCGCCAGCAGCTTGGGAGCGGGCCGCACAGATACGCAGTATTTT
TRBV28	few	TRBJ1-2	.	CASMGALGVIANYGYTF	TGTGCCAGCATGGGGGCGTTGGGGGTGATAGCTAACTATGGCTACACCTTC
TRBV18	.	TRBJ2-5	.	CASSRTAQETQYF	TGTGCCAGCTCGAGGACTGCGCAAGAGACCCAGTACTTC
TRBV23-1	.	TRBJ2-3	.	CASSQEEGSTDTQYF	TGCGCCAGCAGTCAGGAGGAGGGAAGCACAGATACGCAGTATTTT
TRBV7-9	once	TRBJ1-1	.	CASSPPRGVGTEAFF	TGTGCCAGCAGCCCCCCCCGGGGGGTTGGCACTGAAGCTTTCTTT
TRBV14	once	TRBJ2-1	.	CASSHGIRGRREQFF	TGTGCCAGCAGCCACGGGATTAGGGGGAGACGGGAGCAGTTCTTC
TRBV27	.	TRBJ2-6	.	CASSLTVSGANVLTF	TGTGCCAGCAGTTTAACAGTTTCCGGGGCCAACGTCCTGACTTTC
TRBV2	.	TRBJ1-2	TRBD1	CASLDRVDYGYTF	TGTGCCAGTTTGGACAGGGTGGACTATGGCTACACCTTC
TRBV7-2	.	TRBJ2-7	.	CASSLTPGSNYEQYF	TGTGCCAGCAGCCTTACGCCCGGGAGCAACTACGAGCAGTACTTC
TRBV5-1	.	TRBJ2-1	.	CASSDGGRSSYNEQFF	TGCGCCAGCAGCGATGGAGGAAGGAGCTCCTACAATGAGCAGTTCTTC
TRBV30	.	TRBJ2-5	.	CAWTRQETQYF	TGTGCCTGGACTAGACAAGAGACCCAGTACTTC
TRBV29-1	few	TRBJ2-7	TRBD1	CSVDGTGYEQYF	TGCAGCGTTGACGGGACAGGTTACGAGCAGTACTTC
TRBV19	.	TRBJ2-7	TRBD1	CASRQGAYEQYF	TGTGCCAGTCGACAGGGGGCCTACGAGCAGTACTTC
TRBV5-1	.	TRBJ2-3	TRBD1	CASSPGTGVWVTDTQYF	TGCGCCAGCAGCCCTGGGACAGGAGTGTGGGTAACAGATACGCAGTATTTT
TRBV18	.	TRBJ2-7	.	CASSPRSYEQYF	TGTGCCAGCTCACCAAGGAGCTACGAGCAGTACTTC
TRBV5-1	many	TRBJ2-1	.	CASTGKGEGRGGDEQFF	TGCGCCAGCACGGGGAAGGGGGAGGGCCGGGGTGGTGATGAGCAGTTCTTC
TRBV7-9	.	TRBJ1-4	.	CASSFSGEREEKLFF	TGTGCCAGCAGCTTCAGCGGGGAGCGGGAAGAAAAACTGTTTTTT
TRBV7-2	.	TRBJ1-1	.	CASSSGGGAFF	TGTGCCAGCAGCAGCGGCGGGGGAGCTTTCTTT
TRBV19	.	TRBJ1-5	.	CASSNRDNQPQHF	TGTGCCAGTTCGAACAGGGACAATCAGCCCCAGCATTTT
TRBV27	.	TRBJ2-1	TRBD2	CASSPTSGHEGEQFF	TGTGCCAGCAGTCCGACTAGCGGTCATGAGGGAGAGCAGTTCTTC
TRBV4-2	.	TRBJ2-1	TRBD2	CASSQVRGAGDEQFF	TGTGCCAGCAGCCAAGTAAGGGGTGCGGGAGATGAGCAGTTCTTC
TRBV27	.	TRBJ2-7	.	CASSSNPYEQYF	TGTGCCAGCAGTTCTAATCCCTACGAGCAGTACTTC
TRBV14	.	TRBJ1-3	.	CASSQDLRQVFSGNTIYF	TGTGCCAGCAGCCAAGATCTGCGCCAGGTCTTCTCTGGAAACACCATATATTTT
TRBV28	once	TRBJ1-2	.	CASSSFARDYGYTF	TGTGCCAGCAGTTCGTTCGCCAGGGACTATGGCTACACCTTC
TRBV18	.	TRBJ2-2	TRBD2	CASSPLGLAGNTGELFF	TGTGCCAGCTCACCACTGGGACTAGCGGGGAACACCGGGGAGCTGTTTTTT
TRBV19	.	TRBJ2-3	.	CASSSQGDSTDTQYF	TGTGCCAGTAGTTCACAGGGAGATAGCACAGATACGCAGTATTTT
TRBV6-5	.	TRBJ2-1	.	CASSYSRVSSYNEQFF	TGTGCCAGCAGTTACTCCCGGGTAAGCTCCTACAATGAGCAGTTCTTC
TRBV7-6	.	TRBJ2-7	.	CASSATSSGSYEQYF	TGTGCCAGCAGCGCCACCAGCTCGGGCTCCTACGAGCAGTACTTC
TRBV28	.	TRBJ2-7	TRBD2	CASSFHTSGSSYEQYF	TGTGCCAGCAGTTTTCACACTAGCGGGAGCTCCTACGAGCAGTACTTC
TRBV7-9	once	TRBJ2-3	.	CASSLELRVPDTQYF	TGTGCCAGCAGCTTAGAGCTCCGGGTTCCAGATACGCAGTATTTT
TRBV11-1	.	TRBJ1-1	.	CASSRGQSGVSGAFF	TGTGCCAGCAGCCGAGGCCAATCTGGAGTAAGTGGAGCTTTCTTT
TRBV12-5	.	TRBJ1-3	.	CASGSDIGGNTIYF	TGTGCTAGTGGTTCGGACATAGGCGGAAACACCATATATTTT
TRBV19	.	TRBJ1-2	TRBD1	CASRTGVAYGYTF	TGTGCCAGCCGGACAGGGGTGGCGTATGGCTACACCTTC
TRBV5-6	.	TRBJ2-7	TRBD1	CASRGQRAEQYF	TGTGCCAGCAGGGGACAGAGGGCCGAGCAGTACTTC
TRBV29-1	.	TRBJ2-1	TRBD2	CSVEGALAGYNEQFF	TGCAGCGTTGAAGGGGCATTAGCGGGATACAATGAGCAGTTCTTC
TRBV6-5	.	TRBJ1-1	TRBD1	CASKRDRRNEAFF	TGTGCCAGCAAGAGGGACAGGAGAAATGAAGCTTTCTTT
TRBV2	.	TRBJ2-2	TRBD2	CASGAGGPVGELFF	TGTGCCAGTGGAGCGGGAGGGCCCGTCGGGGAGCTGTTTTTT
TRBV5-1	.	TRBJ1-1	TRBD1	CASGPETGGTEAFF	TGCGCCAGCGGACCGGAGACAGGGGGCACTGAAGCTTTCTTT
TRBV6-5	.	TRBJ2-7	.	CASSYSIAYEQYF	TGTGCCAGCAGTTACTCCATAGCCTACGAGCAGTACTTC
TRBV6-5	.	TRBJ2-3	.	CASSFRGVQTQYF	TGTGCCAGCAGTTTCAGGGGGGTGCAGACGCAGTATTTT
TRBV7-9	.	TRBJ2-1	TRBD2	CASSFGASGSLYNEQFF	TGTGCCAGCAGCTTCGGAGCTAGCGGGAGTCTTTACAATGAGCAGTTCTTC
TRBV2	.	TRBJ2-3	TRBD1	CASRIDRGRTDTQYF	TGTGCCAGCAGGATCGACAGGGGCCGCACAGATACGCAGTATTTT
TRBV11-3	.	TRBJ2-5	.	CASSSRRSYGETQYF	TGTGCCAGCAGCTCCCGACGGAGCTACGGGGAGACCCAGTACTTC
TRBV4-2	.	TRBJ2-7	.	CASSQGAREGEQYF	TGTGCCAGCAGCCAAGGGGCCAGGGAAGGCGAGCAGTACTTC
TRBV4-1	.	TRBJ1-5	.	CASTAGVYEVRGNQPQHF	TGCGCCAGCACCGCAGGGGTTTATGAAGTTCGGGGCAATCAGCCCCAGCATTTT
TRBV6-1	.	TRBJ1-5	TRBD1	CASSAGTGGNQPQHF	TGTGCCAGCAGCGCCGGGACAGGGGGGAATCAGCCCCAGCATTTT